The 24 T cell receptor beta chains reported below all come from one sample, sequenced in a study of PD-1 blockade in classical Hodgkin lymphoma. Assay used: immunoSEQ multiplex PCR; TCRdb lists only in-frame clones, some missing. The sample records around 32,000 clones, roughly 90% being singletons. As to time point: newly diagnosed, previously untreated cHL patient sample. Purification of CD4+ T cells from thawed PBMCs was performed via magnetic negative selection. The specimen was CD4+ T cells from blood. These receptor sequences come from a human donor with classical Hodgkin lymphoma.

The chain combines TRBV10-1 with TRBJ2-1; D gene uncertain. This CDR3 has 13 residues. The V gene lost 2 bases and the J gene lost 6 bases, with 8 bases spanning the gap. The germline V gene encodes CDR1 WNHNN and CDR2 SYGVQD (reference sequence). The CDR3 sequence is CASSEGPSNEQFF. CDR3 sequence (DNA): TGCGCCAGCAGTGAGGGCCCTTCCAATGAGCAGTTCTTC.

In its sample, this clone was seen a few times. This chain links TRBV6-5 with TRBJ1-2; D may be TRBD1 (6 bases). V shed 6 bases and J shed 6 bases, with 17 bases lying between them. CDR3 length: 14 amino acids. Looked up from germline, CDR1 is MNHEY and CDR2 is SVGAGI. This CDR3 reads CASSDRWTSDGYTF. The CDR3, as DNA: TGTGCCAGCAGCGACAGGTGGACCTCTGATGGCTACACCTTC.

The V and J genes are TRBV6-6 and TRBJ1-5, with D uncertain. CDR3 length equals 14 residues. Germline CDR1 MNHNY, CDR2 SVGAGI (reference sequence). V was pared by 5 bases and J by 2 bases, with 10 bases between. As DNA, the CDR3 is TGTGCCAGCAGTAACGCAAGGGGCAATCAGCCCCAGCATTTT. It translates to CASSNARGNQPQHF.

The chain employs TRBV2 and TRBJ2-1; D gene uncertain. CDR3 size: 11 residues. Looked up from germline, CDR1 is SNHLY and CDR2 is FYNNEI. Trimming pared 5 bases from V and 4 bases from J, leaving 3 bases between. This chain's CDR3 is CASSPYNEQFF. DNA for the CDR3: TGTGCCAGCAGTCCTTACAATGAGCAGTTCTTC. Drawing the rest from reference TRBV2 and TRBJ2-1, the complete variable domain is EPEVTQTPSHQVTQMGQEVILRCVPISNHLYFYWYRQILGQKVEFLVSFYNNEISEKSEIFDDQFSVERPDGSNFTLKIRSTKLEDSAMYFCASSPYNEQFFGPGTRLTVL.

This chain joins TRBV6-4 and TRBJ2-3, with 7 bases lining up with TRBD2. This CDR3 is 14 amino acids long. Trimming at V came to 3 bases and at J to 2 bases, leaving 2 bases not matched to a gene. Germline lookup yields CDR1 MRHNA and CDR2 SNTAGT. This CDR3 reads CASSEAGITDTQYF. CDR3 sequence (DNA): TGTGCCAGCAGTGAAGCGGGGATCACAGATACGCAGTATTTT.

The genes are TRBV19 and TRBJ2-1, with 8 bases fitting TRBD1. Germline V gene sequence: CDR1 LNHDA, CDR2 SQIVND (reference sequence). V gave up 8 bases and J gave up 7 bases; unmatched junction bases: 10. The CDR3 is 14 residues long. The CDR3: CASGTGTGWNEQFF. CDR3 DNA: TGTGCCAGTGGCACCGGGACAGGCTGGAATGAGCAGTTCTTC.

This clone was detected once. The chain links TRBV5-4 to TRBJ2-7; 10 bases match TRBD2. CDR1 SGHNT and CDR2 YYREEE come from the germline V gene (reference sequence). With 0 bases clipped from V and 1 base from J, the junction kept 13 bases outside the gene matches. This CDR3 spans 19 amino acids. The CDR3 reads CASSLGSGSSGRESYEQYF. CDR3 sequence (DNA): TGTGCCAGCAGCTTGGGGTCAGGGTCGAGCGGGAGGGAATCCTACGAGCAGTACTTC.

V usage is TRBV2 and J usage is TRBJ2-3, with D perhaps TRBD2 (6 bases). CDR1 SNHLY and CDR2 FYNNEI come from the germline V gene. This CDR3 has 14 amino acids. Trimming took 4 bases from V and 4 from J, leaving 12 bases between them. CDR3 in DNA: TGTGCCAGCAGTGTCCAGCGGAGGGCAGATACGCAGTATTTT. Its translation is CASSVQRRADTQYF.

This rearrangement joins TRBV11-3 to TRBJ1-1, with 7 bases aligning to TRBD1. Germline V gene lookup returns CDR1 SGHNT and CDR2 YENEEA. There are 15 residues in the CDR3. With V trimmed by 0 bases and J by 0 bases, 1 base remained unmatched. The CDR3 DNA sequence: TGTGCCAGCAGCTTAGAAGGGGGCCTGAACACTGAAGCTTTCTTT. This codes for CASSLEGGLNTEAFF.

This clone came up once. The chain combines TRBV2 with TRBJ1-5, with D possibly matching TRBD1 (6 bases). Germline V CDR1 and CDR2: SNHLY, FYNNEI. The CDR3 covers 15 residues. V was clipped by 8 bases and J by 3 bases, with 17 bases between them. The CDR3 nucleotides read TGTGCCAGCTCGACGGGGGGCTCTATCAATCAGCCCCAGCATTTT. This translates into CASSTGGSINQPQHF.

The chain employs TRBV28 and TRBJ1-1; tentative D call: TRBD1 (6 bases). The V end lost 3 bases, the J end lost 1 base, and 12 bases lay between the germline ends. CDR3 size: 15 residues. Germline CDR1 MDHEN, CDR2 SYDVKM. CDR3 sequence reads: CASSFFQGRNTEAFF. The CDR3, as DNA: TGTGCCAGCAGTTTTTTTCAGGGGAGGAACACTGAAGCTTTCTTT. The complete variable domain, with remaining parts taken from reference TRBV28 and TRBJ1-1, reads DVKVTQSSRYLVKRTGEKVFLECVQDMDHENMFWYRQDPGLGLRLIYFSYDVKMKEKGDIPEGYSVSREKKERFSLILESASTNQTSMYLCASSFFQGRNTEAFFGQGTRLTVV.

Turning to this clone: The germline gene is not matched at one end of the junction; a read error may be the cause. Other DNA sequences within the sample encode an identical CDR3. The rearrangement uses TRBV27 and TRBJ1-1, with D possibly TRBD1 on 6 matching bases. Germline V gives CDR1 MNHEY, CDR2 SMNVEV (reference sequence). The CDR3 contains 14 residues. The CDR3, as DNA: TGTGCTAGCAGTTTTACAGGGCTGAACACTGAAGCTTTCTTT. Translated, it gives CASSFTGLNTEAFF.

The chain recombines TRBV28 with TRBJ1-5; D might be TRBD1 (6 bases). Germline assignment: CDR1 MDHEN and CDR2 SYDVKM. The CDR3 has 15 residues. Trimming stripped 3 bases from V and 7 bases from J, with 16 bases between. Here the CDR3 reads CASSFAGALGQPQHF. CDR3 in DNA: TGTGCCAGCAGTTTTGCGGGGGCGTTGGGCCAGCCCCAGCATTTT.

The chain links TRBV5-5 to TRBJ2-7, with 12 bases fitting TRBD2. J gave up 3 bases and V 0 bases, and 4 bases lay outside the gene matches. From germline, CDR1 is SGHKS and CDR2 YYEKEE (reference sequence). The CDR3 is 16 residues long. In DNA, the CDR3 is TGTGCCAGCAGCTTGGCAAGGACTAGCGGGGTCTACGAGCAGTACTTC. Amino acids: CASSLARTSGVYEQYF.

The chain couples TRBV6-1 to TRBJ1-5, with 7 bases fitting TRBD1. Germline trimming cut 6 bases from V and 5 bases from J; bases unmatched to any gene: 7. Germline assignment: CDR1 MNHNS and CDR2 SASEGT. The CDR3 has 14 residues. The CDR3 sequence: CASSETGTYQPQHF. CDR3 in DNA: TGTGCCAGCAGCGAGACAGGGACCTATCAGCCCCAGCATTTT.

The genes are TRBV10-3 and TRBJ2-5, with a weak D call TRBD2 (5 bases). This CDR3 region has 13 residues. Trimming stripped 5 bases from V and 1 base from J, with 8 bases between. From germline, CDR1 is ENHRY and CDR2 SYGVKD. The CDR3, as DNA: TGTGCCATCAGTACTAGTCCCCAAGAGACCCAGTACTTC. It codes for CAISTSPQETQYF.

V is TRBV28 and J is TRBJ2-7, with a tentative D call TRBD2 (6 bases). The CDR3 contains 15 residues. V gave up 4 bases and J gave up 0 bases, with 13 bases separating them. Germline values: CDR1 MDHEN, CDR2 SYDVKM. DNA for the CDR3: TGTGCCAGCAGTTCGAGCGGGCTGCCCTCCTACGAGCAGTACTTC. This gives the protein CASSSSGLPSYEQYF. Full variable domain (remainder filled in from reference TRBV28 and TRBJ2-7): DVKVTQSSRYLVKRTGEKVFLECVQDMDHENMFWYRQDPGLGLRLIYFSYDVKMKEKGDIPEGYSVSREKKERFSLILESASTNQTSMYLCASSSSGLPSYEQYFGPGTRLTVT.

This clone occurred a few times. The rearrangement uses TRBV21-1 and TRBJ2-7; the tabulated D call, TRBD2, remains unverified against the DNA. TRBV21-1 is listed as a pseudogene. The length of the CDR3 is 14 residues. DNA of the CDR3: TGTGCCAGCAGCACTCTCAAGCGGGGCTACGAGCAGTACGTC. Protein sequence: CASSTLKRGYEQYV.

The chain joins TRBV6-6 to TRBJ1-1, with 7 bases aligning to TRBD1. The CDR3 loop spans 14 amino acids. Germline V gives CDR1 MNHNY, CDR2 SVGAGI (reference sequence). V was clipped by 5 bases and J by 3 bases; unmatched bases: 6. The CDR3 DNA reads TGTGCCAGCAGTCTCCGGGACAGAGACACTGAAGCTTTCTTT. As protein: CASSLRDRDTEAFF.

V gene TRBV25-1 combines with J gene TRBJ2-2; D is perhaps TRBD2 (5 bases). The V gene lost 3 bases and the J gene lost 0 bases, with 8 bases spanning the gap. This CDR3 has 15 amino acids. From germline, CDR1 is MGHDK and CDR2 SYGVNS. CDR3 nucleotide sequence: TGTGCCAGCAGTGACCTGGACTCGAACACCGGGGAGCTGTTTTTT. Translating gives CASSDLDSNTGELFF.

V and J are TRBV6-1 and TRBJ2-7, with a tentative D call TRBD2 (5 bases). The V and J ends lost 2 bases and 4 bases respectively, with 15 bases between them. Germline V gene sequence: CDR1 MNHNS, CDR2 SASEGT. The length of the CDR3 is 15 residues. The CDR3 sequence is CASSESVGVSYEQYV. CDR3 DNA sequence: TGTGCCAGCAGTGAATCGGTGGGAGTAAGTTACGAGCAGTACGTC.

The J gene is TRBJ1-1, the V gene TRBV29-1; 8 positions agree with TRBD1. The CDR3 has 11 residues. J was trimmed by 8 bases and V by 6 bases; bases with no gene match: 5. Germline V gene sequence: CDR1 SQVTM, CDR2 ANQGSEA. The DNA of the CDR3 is TGCAGCGTACAGGGGGGCGGAGAAGCTTTCTTT. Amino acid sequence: CSVQGGGEAFF.

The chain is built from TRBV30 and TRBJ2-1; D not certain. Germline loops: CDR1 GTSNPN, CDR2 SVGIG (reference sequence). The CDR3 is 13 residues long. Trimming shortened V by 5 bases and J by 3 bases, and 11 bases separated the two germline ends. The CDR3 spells CAWGRINYNEQFF. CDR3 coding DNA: TGTGCCTGGGGCAGAATTAACTACAATGAGCAGTTCTTC.

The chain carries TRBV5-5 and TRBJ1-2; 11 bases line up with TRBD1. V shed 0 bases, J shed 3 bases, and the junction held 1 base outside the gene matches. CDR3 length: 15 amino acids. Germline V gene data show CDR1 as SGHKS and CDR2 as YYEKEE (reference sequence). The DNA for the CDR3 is TGTGCCAGCAGCTTGGAGGGACAGGGGGACTATGGCTACACCTTC. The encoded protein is CASSLEGQGDYGYTF.